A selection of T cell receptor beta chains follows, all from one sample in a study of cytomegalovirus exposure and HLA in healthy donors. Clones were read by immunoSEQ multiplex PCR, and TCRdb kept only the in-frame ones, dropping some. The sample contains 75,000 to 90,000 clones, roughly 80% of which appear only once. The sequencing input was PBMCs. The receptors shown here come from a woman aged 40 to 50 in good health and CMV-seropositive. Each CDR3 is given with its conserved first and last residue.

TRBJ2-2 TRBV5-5 CATSIGHRDLNTGELFF
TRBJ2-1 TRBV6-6 CASRGAGLEGYEQFF
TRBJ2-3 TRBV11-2 CASSFRGPLTSGRTDTQYF
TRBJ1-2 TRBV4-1 CASSQRRDSQHYGYTF
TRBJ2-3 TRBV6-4 CASSDSGSTDTQYF
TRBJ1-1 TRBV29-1 CSINRGYTEAFF
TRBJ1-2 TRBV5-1 CASTTSWGVGYGYTF
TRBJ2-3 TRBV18 CASSQSAGRDTQYF
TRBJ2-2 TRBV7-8 CASSKSGGTNTGELFF
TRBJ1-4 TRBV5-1 CASSPATGGEKLFF
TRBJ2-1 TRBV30 CAWSHGSGEQFF
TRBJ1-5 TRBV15 CATSRVRDRAVESNQPQHF
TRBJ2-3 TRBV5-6 CASSLSSVFDSSTDTQYF
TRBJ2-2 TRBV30 CAWRRIMSGGELFF
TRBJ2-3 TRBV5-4 CASTLLLAGFNTDTQYF
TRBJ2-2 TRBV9 CASGPVQGTGELFF
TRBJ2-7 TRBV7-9 CASSSQLNSYF
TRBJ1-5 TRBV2 CASSENLAGGRHF
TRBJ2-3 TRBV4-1 CASSPGTGLSTDTQYF
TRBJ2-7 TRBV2 CASSETETGQRILQYF
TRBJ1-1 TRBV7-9 CASSSPSVTGVDTEAFF
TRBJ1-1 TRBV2 CASTTGIRTEAFF
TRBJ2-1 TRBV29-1 CSVGGTSGRIPNEQFF
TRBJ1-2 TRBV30 CAWSATSDREGYTF
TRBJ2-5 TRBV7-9 CASSTYQETQYF
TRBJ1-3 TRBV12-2 CASRPHRQELVSGNTIYF
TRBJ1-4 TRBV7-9 CASSLVQGVYEKLFF
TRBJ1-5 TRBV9 CASSPGDRAGSQPQHF
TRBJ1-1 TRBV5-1 CASSFGTEAFF
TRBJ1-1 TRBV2 CASDRAGTEAFF
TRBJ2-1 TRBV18 CASSPQLGSGGNEQFF
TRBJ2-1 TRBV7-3 CASSNKGTRGANEQFF
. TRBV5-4 CASSLGQNYEQYF
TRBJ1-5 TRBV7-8 CASRPGGNQPQHF
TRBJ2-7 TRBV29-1 CSVEPTGTYEQYF
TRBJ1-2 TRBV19 CASSITGYGYTF
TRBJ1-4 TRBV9 CASSDGTGRHEKLFF
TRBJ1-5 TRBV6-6 CASGLGQGRNQPQHF
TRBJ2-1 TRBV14 CASRESGQGHNEQFF
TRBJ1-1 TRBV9 CASSRDRGTEAFF
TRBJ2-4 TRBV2 CASSEELRTGVLNF
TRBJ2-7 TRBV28 CASSLLIRAPSYEQYF
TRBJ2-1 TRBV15 CATSRDPPGSSYNEQFF
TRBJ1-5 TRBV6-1 CASSERAMQPQHF
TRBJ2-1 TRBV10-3 CAISTAGASYNEQFF
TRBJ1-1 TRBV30 CAWSVGRAKDTEAFF
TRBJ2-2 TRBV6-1 CASRARTGNTGELFF